These T cell receptor beta chains were read from a single sample in a study of HIV-infected patients and healthy controls. Via MiXCR, TCRdb re-called the 5' RACE reads, giving one row per CDR3 protein. Counted here are 55,000 to 70,000 distinct CDR3 sequences, 15% to 20% occurring once; the ten biggest clones make up about 1.5%. The source material was CD4+ T cells from blood. These receptors all stem from a human donor in good health. Both conserved end residues are part of each CDR3. The order of the fields is CDR3 protein, CDR3 DNA, clone size, J gene, D gene, V gene. The D gene is left open where the match is weak. Only part of the rows carry a size: once, few, many, or a class if the clone is expanded.

CASSARGPGEQFF,TGTGCCAGCAGCGCCCGAGGACCCGGTGAGCAGTTCTTC,.,TRBJ2-1,.,TRBV5-4
CASSQLRDLLSGANVLTF,TGTGCCAGCAGCCAATTGCGGGATCTGCTCTCTGGGGCCAACGTCCTGACTTTC,.,TRBJ2-6,.,TRBV3-1
CASSENTGELFF,TGTGCCAGCAGTGAGAACACCGGGGAGCTGTTTTTT,many,TRBJ2-2,.,TRBV25-1
CASSLLGATDTQYF,TGCGCCAGCAGCTTGTTGGGGGCCACAGATACGCAGTATTTT,many,TRBJ2-3,.,TRBV5-1
CASSYNPWGSSYEQYF,TGTGCCAGCAGCTATAACCCCTGGGGCAGCTCCTACGAGCAGTACTTC,many,TRBJ2-7,.,TRBV5-6
CAISESGSSGELFF,TGTGCCATCAGTGAGTCGGGGAGCTCCGGGGAGCTGTTTTTT,many,TRBJ2-2,.,TRBV10-3
CASKEKDRVFARPQHF,TGTGCCAGCAAAGAAAAGGACAGGGTTTTTGCGCGGCCCCAGCATTTT,many,TRBJ1-5,TRBD1,TRBV6-2/TRBV6-3
CASSFGQGGAEAFF,TGTGCCAGCAGCTTCGGACAGGGGGGGGCTGAAGCTTTCTTT,.,TRBJ1-1,TRBD1,TRBV7-9
CASSYGGGGEHNTEAFF,TGTGCCAGCAGTTACGGAGGGGGAGGGGAGCACAACACTGAAGCTTTCTTT,many,TRBJ1-1,.,TRBV6-5
CASSFFLSPNYGYTF,TGTGCCAGCAGCTTTTTTCTGAGTCCTAACTATGGCTACACCTTC,.,TRBJ1-2,.,TRBV5-6
CASSFAGSGNTIYF,TGTGCCAGCAGCTTCGCCGGGTCTGGAAACACCATATATTTT,few,TRBJ1-3,.,TRBV5-6
CASKNQLAGAETQYF,TGTGCCAGCAAAAACCAACTAGCGGGGGCTGAGACCCAGTACTTC,few,TRBJ2-5,TRBD2,TRBV2
CASSVGLADTTDTQYF,TGTGCCAGCAGCGTAGGACTAGCGGACACCACAGATACGCAGTATTTT,.,TRBJ2-3,TRBD2,TRBV7-9
CASSGSGNTGELFF,TGTGCCAGCTCCGGTAGCGGGAACACCGGGGAGCTGTTTTTT,many,TRBJ2-2,.,TRBV18
CASGRDTFYGYTF,TGTGCCAGCGGCCGGGACACCTTCTATGGCTACACCTTC,many,TRBJ1-2,.,TRBV2
CASSYSIGGNYEQYF,TGTGCCAGCAGTTACTCGATCGGAGGGAACTACGAGCAGTACTTC,.,TRBJ2-7,.,TRBV6-5
CASSSLDRELHGYTF,TGTGCCAGCAGTTCCCTGGACAGGGAACTACATGGCTACACCTTC,many,TRBJ1-2,TRBD1,TRBV28
CASSQRGRDTDTQYF,TGTGCCAGCAGCCAAAGGGGTCGCGACACAGATACGCAGTATTTT,few,TRBJ2-3,.,TRBV7-6
CASSPEEGRNQPQHF,TGTGCCAGCAGTCCCGAGGAGGGCCGCAATCAGCCCCAGCATTTT,.,TRBJ1-5,.,TRBV2
CASSLAGVAGELFF,TGTGCCAGCAGCTTAGCGGGAGTGGCCGGGGAGCTGTTTTTT,many,TRBJ2-2,.,TRBV7-6
CAWSKDPGGLLLFEQYF,TGTGCCTGGAGTAAGGACCCGGGGGGACTACTACTCTTCGAGCAGTACTTC,few,TRBJ2-7,TRBD2,TRBV30
CASSQTSLTNTEAFF,TGTGCCAGCAGCCAGACATCCTTGACGAACACTGAAGCTTTCTTT,few,TRBJ1-1,.,TRBV4-2
CASSSSRPGGAQYF,TGTGCCAGCAGTTCCTCCCGACCGGGGGGTGCGCAGTATTTT,many,TRBJ2-3,TRBD2,TRBV12-3/TRBV12-4
CSVGQGAGARTEAFF,TGCAGCGTCGGACAGGGGGCAGGGGCTCGCACTGAAGCTTTCTTT,few,TRBJ1-1,TRBD1,TRBV29-1
CASSSTGTGRGEQYF,TGTGCCAGCAGTAGTACGGGGACAGGGCGAGGCGAGCAGTACTTC,few,TRBJ2-7,TRBD1,TRBV27
CSVARATGNYGYTF,TGCAGCGTTGCCCGTGCGACAGGGAACTATGGCTACACCTTC,.,TRBJ1-2,TRBD1,TRBV29-1
CSARTGGAFF,TGCAGTGCTAGGACAGGGGGAGCTTTCTTT,many,TRBJ1-1,TRBD1,TRBV20-1
CASSPPRAGGPYNEQFF,TGTGCCAGCTCACCACCGAGAGCGGGGGGGCCCTACAATGAGCAGTTCTTC,.,TRBJ2-1,TRBD2,TRBV18
CASSLAYNQPQHF,TGTGCCAGCAGCTTAGCGTACAATCAGCCCCAGCATTTT,few,TRBJ1-5,.,TRBV11-2
CASSRQGANEQFF,TGTGCCAGCAGCCGACAGGGGGCGAATGAGCAGTTCTTC,.,TRBJ2-1,TRBD1,TRBV7-6
CASSPVSGPYNEQFF,TGTGCCAGCTCACCAGTCAGCGGCCCCTACAATGAGCAGTTCTTC,.,TRBJ2-1,.,TRBV18
CASRLGQGSYEQYF,TGTGCCAGCAGGCTCGGACAGGGCTCCTACGAGCAGTACTTC,.,TRBJ2-7,TRBD1,TRBV6-2/TRBV6-3
CASSLGASGGYTQYF,TGTGCCAGCAGCTTAGGGGCTAGCGGGGGGTATACGCAGTATTTT,.,TRBJ2-3,TRBD2,TRBV7-2
CASSMGQPTDTQYF,TGTGCCAGCAGCATGGGACAGCCCACAGATACGCAGTATTTT,.,TRBJ2-3,TRBD1,TRBV9
CAWSEGQGANSNQPQHF,TGTGCCTGGAGTGAAGGACAGGGGGCGAATAGCAATCAGCCCCAGCATTTT,many,TRBJ1-5,TRBD1,TRBV30
CSVQGRLSNYGYTF,TGCAGCGTACAAGGACGGCTTTCTAACTATGGCTACACCTTC,few,TRBJ1-2,.,TRBV29-1